Below, one TCR beta chain is given with its context. The antigen remains unidentified. This record comes from a study of T cell responses to AZD1222 COVID-19 vaccine. CDR3 size: 15 residues. The V gene lost 5 bases and the J gene lost 3 bases, with 14 bases spanning the gap. Germline CDR1 reads MNHEY; CDR2 reads SVGAGI. Study-wide results and caveats: Repertoires in all cases were sampled only once the peak T cell response had passed.

Some clones are missing from TCRdb's copy, which holds only in-frame ones; the method was immunoSEQ multiplex PCR. This table holds over 90,000 clones, around 90% found once. The sequencing here drew on peripheral blood, taken on day 0 of AZD1222 vaccination. J is TRBJ1-5 and V is TRBV6-5, with unresolved D. The source of this sequence is an adult in good health. CDR3 in DNA: TGTGCCAGCAGTCGCCAGTCAGGAACCAATCAGCCCCAGCATTTT. Amino acids: CASSRQSGTNQPQHF.